This T cell receptor beta chain was captured by sequencing in a study of identical twins. TCRdb re-derived calls from the 5' RACE reads in MiXCR, one entry per CDR3 protein. The table has some 730,000 distinct CDR3 sequences, 15% to 20% seen once. Study outcomes and limitations: Insertions were fewer in abundant cord blood beta clonotypes, whereas memory repertoires showed none of this pattern.

The table lists this clonotype with a few counts. Antigen: not known. Trimming shortened V by 3 bases and J by 6 bases, and 14 bases separated the two germline ends. This CDR3 contains 15 residues. This sample also appeared in a second study, on T cells expressing NK-cell markers. That work states: Whether expanded NKG2C+ T cell clones were HCMV specific stayed uncertain.

The receptor comes from a woman between 18 and 29 years old in good health. Sequencing was done on a sample of PBMCs. The V and J genes are TRBV12-3 or TRBV12-4 and TRBJ2-2; the D gene is possibly TRBD2 (5 bases). The CDR3 nucleotides are TGTGCCAGCAGTTTCGCCCCAGGAGGAGCCGGGGAGCTGTTTTTT. This gives the protein CASSFAPGGAGELFF.